This T cell receptor (beta chain) derives from a study of cytomegalovirus exposure and HLA in healthy donors. This clone was counted a few times. It was with 60 Vbeta and 13 Jbeta primers that the PCR ran. TCRdb's copy holds only in-frame clones and misses some; the assay was immunoSEQ multiplex PCR. The sample contains around 130,000 clones, 82% of which appear only once. Germline V gene sequence: CDR1 LGHNA, CDR2 YSLEER. The CDR3 is 12 amino acids. Trimming cost V 0 bases and J 4 bases, with 3 bases left between them. The rearrangement links TRBV4-3 to TRBJ1-1; no reliable D call. The source is a boy younger than 18 in good health and CMV-seronegative. Input material: PBMCs. CDR3 residues: CASSQDRTEAFF. CDR3 DNA: TGCGCCAGCAGCCAAGACCGCACTGAAGCTTTCTTT.